The present TCR beta chain was sequenced within a study of cytomegalovirus exposure and HLA in healthy donors. Regarding the study as a whole: In a later analysis, CMV-associated beta chains were mostly HLA-associated, it appeared.

Trimming cost V 6 bases and J 6 bases; bases outside gene matches: 13. Germline V CDR1 and CDR2: SGHAT, FQNNGV. The CDR3 contains 16 residues. A note on this clone: Its antigen is undetermined.

Donors were nominally healthy when sampled, though unrecorded immune exposures were likely. The PCR was carried out with 60 Vbeta primers and 13 Jbeta primers. The repertoire was sequenced with immunoSEQ multiplex PCR; TCRdb's copy has only in-frame clones and lacks some. Of more than 110,000 clones in the sample, 70% were seen once. The origin of this receptor is a woman aged 25 to 39 in good health and CMV-seronegative. The gene calls are TRBV11-2 and TRBJ2-7, with 11 bases lining up with TRBD2. The sample taken for sequencing was PBMCs. Here the CDR3 DNA reads TGTGCCAGCAGTCAAGGGGGGCTAGCGGGAGGTTCCGAGCAGTACTTC. Amino acids: CASSQGGLAGGSEQYF.